What follows describes a single TCR beta chain. The source of the sample is a study of long-term antiretroviral therapy in people with HIV. The V end was cut by 8 bases, the J end by 9 bases, with 8 bases between. The CDR3 has 10 amino acids. From germline, CDR1 is SGHVS and CDR2 FQNEAQ. Survey-level resolution applied to immunoSEQ assay v3.0. Clones were sequenced by immunoSEQ multiplex PCR, and TCRdb holds only the in-frame ones, with some missing. The table has approximately 33,000 clones, 80% to 90% seen once. V and J are TRBV7-8 and TRBJ2-1; no definite D call. The starting material was unsorted PBMCs, obtained 0.8 years before starting antiretroviral therapy. This receptor was taken from a man between 18 and 35 years old with HIV. In nucleotides, the CDR3 is TGTGCCAGCGGCCAGTCTGAGCAGTTCTTC. Translating gives CASGQSEQFF.